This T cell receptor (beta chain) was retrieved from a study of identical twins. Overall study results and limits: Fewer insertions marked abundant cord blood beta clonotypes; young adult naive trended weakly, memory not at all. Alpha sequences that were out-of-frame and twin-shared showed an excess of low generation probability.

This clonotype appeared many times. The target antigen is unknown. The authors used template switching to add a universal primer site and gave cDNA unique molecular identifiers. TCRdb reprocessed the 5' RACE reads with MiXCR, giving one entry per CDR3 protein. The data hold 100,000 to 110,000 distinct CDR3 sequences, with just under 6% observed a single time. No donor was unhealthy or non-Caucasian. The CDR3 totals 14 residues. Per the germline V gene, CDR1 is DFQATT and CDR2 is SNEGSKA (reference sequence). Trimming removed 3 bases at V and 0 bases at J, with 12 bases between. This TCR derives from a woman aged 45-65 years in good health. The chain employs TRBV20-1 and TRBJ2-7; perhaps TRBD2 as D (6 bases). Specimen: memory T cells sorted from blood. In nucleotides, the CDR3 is TGCAGTGCTAGTTGGCGGGGTAGCTCCTACGAGCAGTACTTC. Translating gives CSASWRGSSYEQYF.